This entry describes one T cell receptor (beta chain). Its antigen is not identified. Sequencing was performed with immunoSEQ multiplex PCR; in TCRdb, only in-frame clones are kept and a portion is missing. The table includes 90,000 to 130,000 clones, approximately 89% detected once. The germline V and J ends were trimmed by 3 bases and 2 bases, with 7 bases remaining between them. This CDR3 is 14 amino acids long. Germline V lookup: CDR1 SEHNR, CDR2 FQNEAQ (reference sequence). These data belong to a study of T cell responses to AZD1222 COVID-19 vaccine. Study-wide results and limits: Most donors were white British and more were female, and clonal diversity was possibly underestimated. No day 14 peak samples; only post-peak repertoires were characterized. Reportedly, nearly half of unique spike TCRs recognized epitopes outside B.1.351/B.1.1.7 mutations. A rise in Spike-specific TCR breadth and depth followed two AZD1222 doses.

The origin of this receptor is an adult in good health. The specimen was peripheral blood, collected on day 0 of MenACWY control vaccination. The chain has TRBV7-9 and TRBJ2-2; the D gene is possibly TRBD1 (5 bases). CDR3 region: CASSLDINTGELFF. The DNA of the CDR3 is TGTGCCAGCAGCTTGGACATAAACACCGGGGAGCTGTTTTTT.